This T cell receptor beta chain was identified in a study of human T cells and chemical hapten exposure (dated by TCRdb to the early 2020s). With regard to the full study: For sensitization, 2% DPC in acetone was applied to an approximately 2 cm by approximately 2 cm area of upper inner arm skin. Throughout the study period of about 25 weeks, patients also received therapeutic DPC doses to the scalp every week. Patch testing on the upper back used Finn chambers containing 0.01% DPC, with scoring done after 6 days according to International Contact Dermatitis Research Group standards. The mostly female patient cohort included alopecia areata with under or over 50% scalp involvement, alopecia totalis and alopecia universalis. Libraries were combined into a pool for sequencing, and differences in TCR yield between samples came mainly from small differences in library volumes within the pool. Peripheral blood TCR repertoire changes were tracked in vivo in alopecia patients during primary and secondary sensitization to the hapten diphenylcyclopropenone (DPC). Blood was sampled from patients pre-sensitization (week 0) and at 2, 6 and about 24 weeks after DPC sensitization. For TCR sequencing, blood came from 25 to 35 alopecia patients at anywhere from one to four time points (pre-sensitization, 2, 6 and 24 weeks). The study at large found these results: Because all patients had alopecia, a presumed autoimmune disease, the immune response of the patients might differ from that of healthy individuals. Repeated subsampling changed both the strength of the expansion versus patch-test correlation and the threshold at which the correlation became significant. DPC sensitization did not change how many TCRs were above 1 in 1000 frequency, and no evidence was found of alterations in global repertoire structure. Patch test score correlated positively with the number of PT1 expanded TCRs, reaching significance at thresholds 8, 16 and 32 but not at 4. Compared with pre-sensitization or healthy control sets, expanded TCRs formed significantly more large CDR3 similarity clusters, which is consistent with antigen-driven responses.

V has 4 bases trimmed and J has 0 bases trimmed; junction bases matching no gene number 5. Including the terminal cysteine and phenylalanine, the CDR3 comprises 16 residues. Only the CDR3 DNA is retained, 48 bases long and in frame from the first base. As encoded in the germline V gene, CDR1 is SGHDN while CDR2 is FVKESK. To prepare the library, RACE was applied. The run used a NextSeq 500. During library preparation, unique molecular identifiers were attached to individual cDNA molecules so that TCRs could be counted in a quantitative, reproducible way. Each blood RNA sample was used to sequence both TCR alpha and TCR beta chains. In the paper's pipeline: The median number of TCRs per sample was around 96,000, ranging from about 20,000 to 750,000. The Decombinator software suite was used to annotate the V, J and CDR3 of the TCR reads. To make PS versus PT1 abundance plots, every sample was subsampled to the same number of TCRs (28,000). Expanded TCRs were defined as absent before sensitization and observed at least eight times at the 2-week time point. Clones were called with MiXCR by TCRdb after fastp trimmed the public reads at Q25, and only in-frame beta chains were retained. Rows with a matching CDR3 protein are joined into one entry that keeps the most common DNA and genes. The V and J calls reflect TCRdb's pipeline rather than the authors' work. The sample table contains 95,000 to 150,000 distinct CDR3 sequences; only one count was recorded for 13% of them. Around 2.7% of the sample goes to the ten largest clones.

This clonotype was counted between two and nine times. Its antigen remains undetermined. Per-base quality was not reported, and no clone a single base away is much larger than it. In the paper's terms, the time point label means: pre-sensitization, week 0. Interpreted using the paper, the treatment or condition label stands for: therapeutic diphenylcyclopropenone sensitization with weekly scalp DPC. At each patch-test visit, blood was drawn before the patch test was applied. To be eligible, patients had to be aged 18 to 70, diagnosed with alopecia and judged suitable for DPC therapy, while pregnant patients were excluded. Total RNA was isolated from unfractionated whole blood collected in Tempus Blood RNA tubes.

Sequencing was performed on whole blood, taken in connection with sensitization to the hapten diphenylcyclopropenone (DPC). This receptor chain uses TRBV14 and TRBJ2-1; the junction holds 8 bases that match TRBD1. This receptor was taken from a young woman with alopecia areata. Some clones in this sample may be carry-over from other donors' samples. In nucleotides, the sequence is TGTGCCAGCAGCCGCAGTACAGGGGGCTCCTACAATGAGCAGTTCTTC. This yields the protein CASSRSTGGSYNEQFF. Reference TRBV14 and TRBJ2-1 genes cover what lies past the CDR3, so the full variable domain is EAGVTQFPSHSVIEKGQTVTLRCDPISGHDNLYWYRRVMGKEIKFLLHFVKESKQDESGMPNNRFLAERTGGTYSTLKVQPAELEDSGVYFCASSRSTGGSYNEQFFGPGTRLTVL.